This T cell receptor (beta chain) was identified during a study of blood T cells in healthy people across ages. Findings and caveats of the study: Whereas aged donors had fewer naive CD4+ cells, long-lived donors had more of them and higher diversity. Across the age range, TCR beta diversity per million T cells fell in a roughly linear way.

PCR was performed a second time for roughly 7 to 12 cycles using a sample-barcoded 5' primer and a J-beta primer mix. All samples yielded 2.5 million or more CDR3-containing paired-end reads. TCRdb recomputed calls from the 5' RACE reads with MiXCR, one row per CDR3 protein. Of roughly 700,000 distinct CDR3 sequences in the sample, roughly 50% were seen once. Between the trimmed V and J ends, which lost 5 bases and 2 bases, there was a span of 13 bases. Germline lookup yields CDR1 SGHTA and CDR2 FQGNSA. This CDR3 is built from 14 residues. Regarding this clonotype: Its antigen remains unknown.

The sequencing input was blood. This TCR came from a woman aged 55-69 years in good health. V gene TRBV7-2 combines with J gene TRBJ2-7, with D perhaps matching TRBD1 (5 bases). The CDR3, as DNA: TGTGCCAGCAGCCCAGGGCCGGGTCCCTACGAGCAGTACTTC. Its protein is CASSPGPGPYEQYF.